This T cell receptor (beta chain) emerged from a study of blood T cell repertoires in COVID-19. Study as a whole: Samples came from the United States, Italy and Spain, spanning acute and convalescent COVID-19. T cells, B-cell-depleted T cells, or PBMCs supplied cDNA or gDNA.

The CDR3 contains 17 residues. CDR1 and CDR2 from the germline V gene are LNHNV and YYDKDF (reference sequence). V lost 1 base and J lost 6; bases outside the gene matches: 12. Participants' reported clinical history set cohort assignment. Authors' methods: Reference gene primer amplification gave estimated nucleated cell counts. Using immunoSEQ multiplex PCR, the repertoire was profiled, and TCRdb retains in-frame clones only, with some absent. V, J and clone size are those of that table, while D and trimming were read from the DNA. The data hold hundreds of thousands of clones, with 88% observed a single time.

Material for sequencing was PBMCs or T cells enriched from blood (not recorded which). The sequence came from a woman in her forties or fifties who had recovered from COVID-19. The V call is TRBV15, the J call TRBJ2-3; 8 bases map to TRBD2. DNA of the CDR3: TGTGCCACCAGCAGAGGTAGCGGGGACGGGAGGCGGGATACGCAGTATTTT. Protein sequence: CATSRGSGDGRRDTQYF.